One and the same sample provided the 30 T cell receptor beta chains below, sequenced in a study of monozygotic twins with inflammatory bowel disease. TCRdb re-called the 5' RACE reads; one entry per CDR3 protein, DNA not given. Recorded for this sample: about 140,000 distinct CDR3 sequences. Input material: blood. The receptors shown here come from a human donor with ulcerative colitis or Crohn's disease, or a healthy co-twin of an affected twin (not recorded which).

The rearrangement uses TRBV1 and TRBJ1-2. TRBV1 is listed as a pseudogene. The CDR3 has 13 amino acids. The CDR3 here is CTSSQAFRDGYTF.

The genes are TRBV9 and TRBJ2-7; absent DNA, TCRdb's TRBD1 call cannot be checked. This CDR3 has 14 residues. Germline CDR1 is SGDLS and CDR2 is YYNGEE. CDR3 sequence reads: CASSYTGNAYEQYF. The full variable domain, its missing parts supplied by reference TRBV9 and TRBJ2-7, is DSGVTQTPKHLITATGQRVTLRCSPRSGDLSVYWYQQSLDQGLQFLIQYYNGEERAKGNILERFSAQQFPDLHSELNLSSLELGDSALYFCASSYTGNAYEQYFGPGTRLTVT.

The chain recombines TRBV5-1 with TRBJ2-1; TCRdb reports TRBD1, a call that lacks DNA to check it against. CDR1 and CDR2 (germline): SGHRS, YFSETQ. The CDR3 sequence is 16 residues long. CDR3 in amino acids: CASSPGGPRYYNEQFF.

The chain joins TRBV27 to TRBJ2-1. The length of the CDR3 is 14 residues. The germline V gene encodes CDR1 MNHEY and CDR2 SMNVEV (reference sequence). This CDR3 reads CASSLGYVRDEQFF.

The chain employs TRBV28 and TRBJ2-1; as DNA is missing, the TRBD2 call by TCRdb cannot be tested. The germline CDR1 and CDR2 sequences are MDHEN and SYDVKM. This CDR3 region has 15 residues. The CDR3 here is CASSFRFGTRYEQFF. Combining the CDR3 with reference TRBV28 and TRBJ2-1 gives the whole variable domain DVKVTQSSRYLVKRTGEKVFLECVQDMDHENMFWYRQDPGLGLRLIYFSYDVKMKEKGDIPEGYSVSREKKERFSLILESASTNQTSMYLCASSFRFGTRYEQFFGPGTRLTVL.

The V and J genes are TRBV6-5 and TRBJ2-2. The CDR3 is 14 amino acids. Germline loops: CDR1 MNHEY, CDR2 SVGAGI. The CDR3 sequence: CASSYSENTGELFF.

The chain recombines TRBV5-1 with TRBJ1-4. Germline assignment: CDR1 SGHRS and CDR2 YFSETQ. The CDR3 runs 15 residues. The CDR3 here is CASSLASRTDEKLFF.

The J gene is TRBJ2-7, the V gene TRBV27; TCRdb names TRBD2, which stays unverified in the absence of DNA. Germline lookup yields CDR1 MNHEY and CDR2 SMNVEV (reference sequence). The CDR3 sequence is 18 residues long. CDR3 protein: CASSLSGSSGFFSYEQYF.

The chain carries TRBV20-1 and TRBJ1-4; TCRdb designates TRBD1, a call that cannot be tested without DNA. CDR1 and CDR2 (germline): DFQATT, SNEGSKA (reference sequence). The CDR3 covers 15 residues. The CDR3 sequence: CSAPGDTGLNEKLFF.

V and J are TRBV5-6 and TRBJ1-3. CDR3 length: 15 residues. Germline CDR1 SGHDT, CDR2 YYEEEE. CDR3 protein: CASSLSPNSGNTIYF.

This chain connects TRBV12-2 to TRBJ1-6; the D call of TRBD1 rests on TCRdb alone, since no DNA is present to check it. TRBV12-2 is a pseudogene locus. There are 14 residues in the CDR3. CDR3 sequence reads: CASRLGTILSPLHF.

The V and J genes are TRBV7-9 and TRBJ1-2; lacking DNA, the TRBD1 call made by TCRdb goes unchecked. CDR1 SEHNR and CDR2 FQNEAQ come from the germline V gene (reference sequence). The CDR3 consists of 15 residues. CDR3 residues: CASSPPGQHFYGYTF.

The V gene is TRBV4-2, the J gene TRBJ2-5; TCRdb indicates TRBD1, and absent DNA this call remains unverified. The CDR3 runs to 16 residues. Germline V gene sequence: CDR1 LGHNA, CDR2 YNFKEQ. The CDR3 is CASSQDLRGAWETQYF.

The CDR3 loop is CSVGEGSVNQPQHF. This chain connects TRBV29-1 to TRBJ1-5. Germline loops: CDR1 SQVTM, CDR2 ANQGSEA. This CDR3 contains 14 residues.

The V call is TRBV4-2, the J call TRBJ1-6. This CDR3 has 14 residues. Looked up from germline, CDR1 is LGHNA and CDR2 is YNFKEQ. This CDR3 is CASSQRSWDSPLHF.

The CDR3 is CASSPQGRFSYEQYF. This chain connects TRBV27 to TRBJ2-7; lacking DNA, the TRBD2 call made by TCRdb goes unchecked. This CDR3 contains 15 residues. Germline V CDR1 and CDR2: MNHEY, SMNVEV (reference sequence).

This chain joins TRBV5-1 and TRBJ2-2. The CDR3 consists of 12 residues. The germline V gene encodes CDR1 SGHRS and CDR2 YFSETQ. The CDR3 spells CASSWEPGELFF.

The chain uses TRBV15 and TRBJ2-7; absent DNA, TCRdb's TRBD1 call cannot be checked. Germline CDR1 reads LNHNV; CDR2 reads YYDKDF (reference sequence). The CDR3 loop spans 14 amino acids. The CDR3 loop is CATSRPFRGLEQYF.

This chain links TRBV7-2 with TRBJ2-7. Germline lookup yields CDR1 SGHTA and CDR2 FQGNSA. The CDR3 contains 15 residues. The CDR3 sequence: CASSISKGSSYEQYF.

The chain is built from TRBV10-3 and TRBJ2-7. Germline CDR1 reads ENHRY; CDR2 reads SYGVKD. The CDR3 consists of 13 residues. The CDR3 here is CAISESASYEQYF.

The CDR3 loop is CASSLPILAGLYEQYF. The rearrangement uses TRBV11-2 and TRBJ2-7; TCRdb reports TRBD2, a call that lacks DNA to check it against. Per germline, CDR1 SGHAT and CDR2 FQNNGV. This CDR3 has 16 residues.

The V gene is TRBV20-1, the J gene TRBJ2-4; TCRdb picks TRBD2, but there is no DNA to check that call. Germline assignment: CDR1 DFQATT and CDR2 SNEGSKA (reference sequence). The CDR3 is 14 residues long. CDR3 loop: CSASHSAGGNIQYF.

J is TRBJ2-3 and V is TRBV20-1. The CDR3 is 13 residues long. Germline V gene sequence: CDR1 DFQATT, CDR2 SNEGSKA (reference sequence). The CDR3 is CSAGATMANTQYF.

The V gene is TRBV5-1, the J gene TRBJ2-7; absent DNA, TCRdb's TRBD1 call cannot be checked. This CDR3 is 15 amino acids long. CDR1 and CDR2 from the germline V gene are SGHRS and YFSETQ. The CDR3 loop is CASKWGWGAGYEQYF.

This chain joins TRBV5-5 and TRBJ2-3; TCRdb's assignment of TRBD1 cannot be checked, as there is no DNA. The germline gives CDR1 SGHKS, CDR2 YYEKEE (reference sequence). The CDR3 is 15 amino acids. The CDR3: CASSSGQLYTDTQYF.

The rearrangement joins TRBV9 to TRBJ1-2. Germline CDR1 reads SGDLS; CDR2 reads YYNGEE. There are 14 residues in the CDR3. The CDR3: CASSVSLQGHGYTF.

The CDR3 loop is CASSRDRGNTEAFF. The chain couples TRBV6-1 to TRBJ1-1; TCRdb picks TRBD1, but there is no DNA to check that call. Germline CDR1 and CDR2: MNHNS and SASEGT. The CDR3 runs to 14 residues.

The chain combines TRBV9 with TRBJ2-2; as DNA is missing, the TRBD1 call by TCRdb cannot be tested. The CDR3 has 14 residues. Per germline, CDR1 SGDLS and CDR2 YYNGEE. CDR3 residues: CASSGTGNTGELFF.

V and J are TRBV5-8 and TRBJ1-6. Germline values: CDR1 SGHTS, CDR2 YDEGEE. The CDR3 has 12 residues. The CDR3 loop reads CASSFPNSPLHF.

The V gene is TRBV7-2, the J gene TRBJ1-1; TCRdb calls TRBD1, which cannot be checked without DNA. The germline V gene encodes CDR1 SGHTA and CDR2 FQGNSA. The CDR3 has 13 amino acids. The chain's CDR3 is CASSLPSNTEAFF.